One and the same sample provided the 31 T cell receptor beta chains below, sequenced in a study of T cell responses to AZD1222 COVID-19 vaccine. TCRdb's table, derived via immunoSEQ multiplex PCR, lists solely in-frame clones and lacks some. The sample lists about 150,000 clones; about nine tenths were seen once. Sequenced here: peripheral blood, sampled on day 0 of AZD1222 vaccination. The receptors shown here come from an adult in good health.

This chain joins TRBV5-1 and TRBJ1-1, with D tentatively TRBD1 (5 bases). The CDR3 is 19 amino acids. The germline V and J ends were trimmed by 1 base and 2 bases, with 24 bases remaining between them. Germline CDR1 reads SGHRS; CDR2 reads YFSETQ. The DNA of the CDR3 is TGCGCCAGCAGCTTGAAAGATGTCACCCAGGGTGGCTTAAACACTGAAGCTTTCTTT. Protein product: CASSLKDVTQGGLNTEAFF. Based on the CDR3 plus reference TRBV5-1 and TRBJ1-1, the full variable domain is KAGVTQTPRYLIKTRGQQVTLSCSPISGHRSVSWYQQTPGQGLQFLFEYFSETQRNKGNFPGRFSGRQFSNSRSEMNVSTLELGDSALYLCASSLKDVTQGGLNTEAFFGQGTRLTVV.

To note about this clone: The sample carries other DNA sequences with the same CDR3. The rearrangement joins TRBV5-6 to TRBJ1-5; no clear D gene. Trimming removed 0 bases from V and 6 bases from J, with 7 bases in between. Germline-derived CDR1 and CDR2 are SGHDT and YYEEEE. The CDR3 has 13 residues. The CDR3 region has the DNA TGTGCCAGCAGCTTGGGGGGATTTCAGCCCCAGCATTTT. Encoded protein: CASSLGGFQPQHF.

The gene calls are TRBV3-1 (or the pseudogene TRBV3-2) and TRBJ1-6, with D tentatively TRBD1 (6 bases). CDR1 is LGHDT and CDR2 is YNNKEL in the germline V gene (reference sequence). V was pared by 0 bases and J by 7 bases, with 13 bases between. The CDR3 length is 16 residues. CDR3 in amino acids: CASSQDIQGGNSPLHF. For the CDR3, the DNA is TGTGCCAGCAGCCAAGATATACAGGGTGGGAATTCACCCCTCCACTTT.

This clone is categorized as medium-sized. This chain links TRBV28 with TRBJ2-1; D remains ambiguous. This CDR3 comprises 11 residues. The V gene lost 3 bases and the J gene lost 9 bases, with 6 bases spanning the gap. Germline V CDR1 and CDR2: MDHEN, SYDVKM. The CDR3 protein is CASSLAGEQFF. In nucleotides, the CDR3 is TGTGCCAGCAGTTTGGCTGGTGAGCAGTTCTTC.

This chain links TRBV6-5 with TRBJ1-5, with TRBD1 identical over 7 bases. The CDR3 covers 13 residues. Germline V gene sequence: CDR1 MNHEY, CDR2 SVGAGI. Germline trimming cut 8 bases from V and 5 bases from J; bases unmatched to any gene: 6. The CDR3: CASRRDSYQPQHF. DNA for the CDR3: TGTGCCAGCCGACGGGACAGCTATCAGCCCCAGCATTTT.

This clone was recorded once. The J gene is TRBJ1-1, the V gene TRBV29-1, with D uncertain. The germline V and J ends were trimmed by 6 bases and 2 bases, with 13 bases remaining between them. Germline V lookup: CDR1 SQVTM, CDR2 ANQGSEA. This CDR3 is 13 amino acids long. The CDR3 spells CSVRTVVNTEAFF. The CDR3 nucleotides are TGCAGCGTCCGGACGGTTGTAAACACTGAAGCTTTCTTT.

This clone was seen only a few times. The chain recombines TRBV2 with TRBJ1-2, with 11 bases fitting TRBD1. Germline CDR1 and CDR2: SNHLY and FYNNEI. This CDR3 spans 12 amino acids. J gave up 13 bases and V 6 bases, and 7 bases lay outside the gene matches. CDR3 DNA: TGTGCCAGCAGACGACGAGGGACAGGGGGCACCTTC. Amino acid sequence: CASRRRGTGGTF.

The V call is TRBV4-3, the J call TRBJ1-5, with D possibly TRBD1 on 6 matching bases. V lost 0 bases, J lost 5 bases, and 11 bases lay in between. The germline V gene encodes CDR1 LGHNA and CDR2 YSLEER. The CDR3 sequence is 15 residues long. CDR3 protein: CASSQDPTGDQPQHF. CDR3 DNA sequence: TGCGCCAGCAGCCAAGACCCGACAGGAGATCAGCCCCAGCATTTT.

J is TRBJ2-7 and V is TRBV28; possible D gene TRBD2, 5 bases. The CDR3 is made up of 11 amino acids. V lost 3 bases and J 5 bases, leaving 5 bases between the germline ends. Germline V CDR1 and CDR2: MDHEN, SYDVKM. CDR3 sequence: CASSLRDEQYF. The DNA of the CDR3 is TGTGCCAGCAGTTTGCGGGACGAGCAGTACTTC.

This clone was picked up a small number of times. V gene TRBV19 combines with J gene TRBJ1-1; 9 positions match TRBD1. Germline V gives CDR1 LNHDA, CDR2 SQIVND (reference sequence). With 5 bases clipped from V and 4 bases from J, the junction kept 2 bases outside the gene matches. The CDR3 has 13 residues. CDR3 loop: CASSSDRGTEAFF. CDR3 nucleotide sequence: TGTGCCAGTAGTTCGGACAGGGGCACTGAAGCTTTCTTT.

The CDR3 nucleotides are TGCGCCAGCAGCCCCCGACAGCTTCTTCCCAAGGGTCAGCCCCAGCATTTT. Encoded protein: CASSPRQLLPKGQPQHF. The chain combines TRBV5-1 with TRBJ1-5; perhaps TRBD1 as D (5 bases). The V gene lost 4 bases and the J gene lost 6 bases, with 23 bases spanning the gap. Germline lookup yields CDR1 SGHRS and CDR2 YFSETQ. There are 17 residues in the CDR3.

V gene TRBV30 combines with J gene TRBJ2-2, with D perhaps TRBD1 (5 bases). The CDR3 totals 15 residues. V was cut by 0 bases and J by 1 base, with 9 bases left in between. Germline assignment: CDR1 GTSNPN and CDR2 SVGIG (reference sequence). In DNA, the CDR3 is TGTGCCTGGAGTGTAGGGGTCTTGAACACCGGGGAGCTGTTTTTT. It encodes CAWSVGVLNTGELFF.

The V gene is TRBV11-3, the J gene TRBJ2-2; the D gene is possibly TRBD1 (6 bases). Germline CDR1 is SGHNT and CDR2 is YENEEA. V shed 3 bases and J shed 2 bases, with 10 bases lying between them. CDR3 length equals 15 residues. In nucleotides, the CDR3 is TGTGCCAGCAGCTTTACGGGGACAAACACCGGGGAGCTGTTTTTT. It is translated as CASSFTGTNTGELFF.

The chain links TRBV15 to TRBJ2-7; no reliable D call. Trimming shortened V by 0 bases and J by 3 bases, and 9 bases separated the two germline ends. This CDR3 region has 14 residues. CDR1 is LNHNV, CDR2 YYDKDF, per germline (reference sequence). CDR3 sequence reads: CATSRDRGYYEQYF. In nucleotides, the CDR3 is TGTGCCACCAGCAGAGATCGAGGATACTACGAGCAGTACTTC.

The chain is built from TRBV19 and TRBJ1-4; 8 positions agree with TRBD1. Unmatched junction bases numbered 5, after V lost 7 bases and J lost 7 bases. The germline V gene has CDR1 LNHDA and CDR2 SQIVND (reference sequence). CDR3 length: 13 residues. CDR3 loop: CASMARGPEKLFF. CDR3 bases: TGTGCCAGTATGGCCAGGGGGCCTGAAAAACTGTTTTTT.

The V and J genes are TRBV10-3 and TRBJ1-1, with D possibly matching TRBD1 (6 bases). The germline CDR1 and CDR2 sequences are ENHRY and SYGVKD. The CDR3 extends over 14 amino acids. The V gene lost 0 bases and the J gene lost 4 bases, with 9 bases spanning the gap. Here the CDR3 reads CAISESVGGTEAFF. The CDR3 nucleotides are TGTGCCATCAGTGAGTCTGTAGGGGGCACTGAAGCTTTCTTT.

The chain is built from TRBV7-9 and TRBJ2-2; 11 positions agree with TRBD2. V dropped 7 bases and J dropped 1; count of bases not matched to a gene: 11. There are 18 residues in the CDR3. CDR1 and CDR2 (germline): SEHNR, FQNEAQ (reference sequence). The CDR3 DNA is TGTGCCAGCATCCTGACTAGCGGGGCCGTACTGAACACCGGGGAGCTGTTTTTT. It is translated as CASILTSGAVLNTGELFF. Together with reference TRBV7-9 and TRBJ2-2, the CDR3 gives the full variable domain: DTGVSQNPRHKITKRGQNVTFRCDPISEHNRLYWYRQTLGQGPEFLTYFQNEAQLEKSRLLSDRFSAERPKGSFSTLEIQRTEQGDSAMYLCASILTSGAVLNTGELFFGEGSRLTVL.

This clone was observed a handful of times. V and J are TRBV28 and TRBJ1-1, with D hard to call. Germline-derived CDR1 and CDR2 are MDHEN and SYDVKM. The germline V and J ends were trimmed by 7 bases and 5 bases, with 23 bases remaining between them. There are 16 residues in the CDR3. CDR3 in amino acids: CASMESRRAGDTEAFF. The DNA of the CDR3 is TGTGCCAGCATGGAGAGCAGGAGAGCGGGAGATACTGAAGCTTTCTTT.

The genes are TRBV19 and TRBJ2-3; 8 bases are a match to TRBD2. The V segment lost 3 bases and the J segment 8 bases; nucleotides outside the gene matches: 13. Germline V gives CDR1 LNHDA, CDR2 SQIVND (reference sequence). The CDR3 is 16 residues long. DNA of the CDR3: TGTGCCAGTAGTATGACTTCCGGGGGGGATACGATTACGCAGTATTTT. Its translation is CASSMTSGGDTITQYF.

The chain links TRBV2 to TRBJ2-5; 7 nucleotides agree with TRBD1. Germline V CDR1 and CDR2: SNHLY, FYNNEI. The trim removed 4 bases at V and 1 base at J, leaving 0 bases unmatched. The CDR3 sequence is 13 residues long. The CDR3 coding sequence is TGTGCCAGCAGTGGGGACAGCCAAGAGACCCAGTACTTC. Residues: CASSGDSQETQYF.

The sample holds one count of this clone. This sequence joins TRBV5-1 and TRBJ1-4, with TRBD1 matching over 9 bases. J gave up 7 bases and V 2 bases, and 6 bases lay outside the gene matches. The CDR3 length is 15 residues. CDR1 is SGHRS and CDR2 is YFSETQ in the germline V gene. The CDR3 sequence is CASSLQGAQGEKLFF. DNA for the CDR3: TGCGCCAGCAGCTTACAGGGGGCCCAGGGTGAAAAACTGTTTTTT. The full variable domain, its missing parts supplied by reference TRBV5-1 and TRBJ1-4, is KAGVTQTPRYLIKTRGQQVTLSCSPISGHRSVSWYQQTPGQGLQFLFEYFSETQRNKGNFPGRFSGRQFSNSRSEMNVSTLELGDSALYLCASSLQGAQGEKLFFGSGTQLSVL.

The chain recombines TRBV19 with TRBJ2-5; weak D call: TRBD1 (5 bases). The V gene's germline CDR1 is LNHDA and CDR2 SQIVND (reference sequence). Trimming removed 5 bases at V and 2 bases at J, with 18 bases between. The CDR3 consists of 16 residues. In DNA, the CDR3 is TGTGCCAGTAGTCGACAGCCATTTCTGCCGCAAGAGACCCAGTACTTC. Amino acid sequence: CASSRQPFLPQETQYF.

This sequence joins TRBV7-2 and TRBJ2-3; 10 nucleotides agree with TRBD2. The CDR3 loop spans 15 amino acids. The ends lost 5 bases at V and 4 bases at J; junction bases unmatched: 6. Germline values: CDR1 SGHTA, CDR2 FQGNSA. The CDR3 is CASSLRAGGSDTQYF. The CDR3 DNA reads TGTGCCAGCAGCCTCCGAGCGGGGGGGTCAGATACGCAGTATTTT.

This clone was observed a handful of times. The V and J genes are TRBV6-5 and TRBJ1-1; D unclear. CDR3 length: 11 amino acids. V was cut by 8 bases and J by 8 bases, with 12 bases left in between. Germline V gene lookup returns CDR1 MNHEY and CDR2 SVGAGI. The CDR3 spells CASFSRTEAFF. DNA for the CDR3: TGTGCCAGCTTCAGCCGAACCGAAGCTTTCTTT.

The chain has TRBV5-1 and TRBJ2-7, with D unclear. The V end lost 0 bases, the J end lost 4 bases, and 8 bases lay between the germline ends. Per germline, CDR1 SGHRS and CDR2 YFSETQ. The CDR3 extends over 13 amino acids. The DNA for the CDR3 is TGCGCCAGCAGCTTGGCCGGATCGTACGAGCAGTACTTC. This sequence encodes CASSLAGSYEQYF.

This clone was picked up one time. The DNA for the CDR3 is TGTGCCACCAGCAGGGGAATACCGAACACTGAAGCTTTCTTT. It yields the protein CATSRGIPNTEAFF. This chain connects TRBV15 to TRBJ1-1, with no clear D. Germline loops: CDR1 LNHNV, CDR2 YYDKDF (reference sequence). Deletions cut 3 bases from V and 1 base from J, with 9 bases between. The CDR3 is made up of 14 amino acids.

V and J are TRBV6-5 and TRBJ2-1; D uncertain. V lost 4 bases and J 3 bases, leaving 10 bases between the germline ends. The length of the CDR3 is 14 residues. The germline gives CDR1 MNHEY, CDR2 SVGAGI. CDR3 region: CASSFPPYYNEQFF. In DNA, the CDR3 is TGTGCCAGCAGTTTCCCCCCTTACTACAATGAGCAGTTCTTC.

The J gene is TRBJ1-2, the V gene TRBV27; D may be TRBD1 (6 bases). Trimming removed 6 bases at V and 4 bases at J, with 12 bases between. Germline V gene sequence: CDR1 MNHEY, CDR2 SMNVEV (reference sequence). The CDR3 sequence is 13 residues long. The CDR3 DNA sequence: TGTGCCAGCAGCCTCACAGGGCCCTATGGCTACACCTTC. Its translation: CASSLTGPYGYTF.

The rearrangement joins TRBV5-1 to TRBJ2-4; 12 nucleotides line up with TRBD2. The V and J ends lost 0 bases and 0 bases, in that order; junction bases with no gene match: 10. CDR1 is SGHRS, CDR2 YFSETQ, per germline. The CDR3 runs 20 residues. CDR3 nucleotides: TGCGCCAGCAGCTTGGACGCTCGACTAGCGGGGGACATAGCCAAAAACATTCAGTACTTC. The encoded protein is CASSLDARLAGDIAKNIQYF.

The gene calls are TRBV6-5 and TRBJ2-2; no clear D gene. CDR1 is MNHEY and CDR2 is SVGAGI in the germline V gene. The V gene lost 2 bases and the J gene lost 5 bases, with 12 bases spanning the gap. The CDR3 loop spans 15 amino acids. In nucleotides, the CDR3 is TGTGCCAGCAGTTACCAGCAGTATAGGACCGGGGAGCTGTTTTTT. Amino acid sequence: CASSYQQYRTGELFF.

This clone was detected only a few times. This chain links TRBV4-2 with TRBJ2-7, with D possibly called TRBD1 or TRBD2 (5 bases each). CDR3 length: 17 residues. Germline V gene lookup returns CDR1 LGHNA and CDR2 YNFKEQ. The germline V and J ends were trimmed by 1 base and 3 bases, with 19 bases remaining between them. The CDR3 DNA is TGTGCCAGCAGCCAAGTTGGGTCCCCGGGACGGGGCTACGAGCAGTACTTC. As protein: CASSQVGSPGRGYEQYF.